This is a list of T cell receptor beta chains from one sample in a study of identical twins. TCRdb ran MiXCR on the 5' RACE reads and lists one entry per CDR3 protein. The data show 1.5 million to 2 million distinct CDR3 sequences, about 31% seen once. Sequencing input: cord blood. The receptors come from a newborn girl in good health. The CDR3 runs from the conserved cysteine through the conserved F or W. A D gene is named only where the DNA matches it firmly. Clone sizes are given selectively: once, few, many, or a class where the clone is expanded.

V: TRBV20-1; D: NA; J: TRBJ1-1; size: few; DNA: TGCAGTGCTAGAGAGGGGGGCGCGAACACTGAAGCTTTCTTT; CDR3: CSAREGGANTEAFF
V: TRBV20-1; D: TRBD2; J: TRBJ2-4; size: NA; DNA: TGCAGTGCTTTGCTCGGGACTAGGATGAACGTTCAGTACTTC; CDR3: CSALLGTRMNVQYF
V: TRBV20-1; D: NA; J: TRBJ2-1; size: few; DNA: TGCAGTGCTCCCAAGGGGAGAATTCCCAATGATGAGCAGTTCTTC; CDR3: CSAPKGRIPNDEQFF
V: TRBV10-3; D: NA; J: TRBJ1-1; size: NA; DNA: TGTGCCACCGAGGAAGGCGGCACTGAAGCTTTCTTT; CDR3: CATEEGGTEAFF
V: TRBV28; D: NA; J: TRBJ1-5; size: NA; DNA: TGTGCCAGCATGCCCCCCCGGCTTTATAGCAATCAGCCCCAGCATTTT; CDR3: CASMPPRLYSNQPQHF
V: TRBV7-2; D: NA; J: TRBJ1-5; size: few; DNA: TGTGCCAGCAGCTTAGAAGTTGGCCGGAATCAGCCCCAGCATTTT; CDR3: CASSLEVGRNQPQHF
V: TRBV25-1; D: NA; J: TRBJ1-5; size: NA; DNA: TGTGCCAGCAGTGAACGGGGGATAGGCAATCAGCCCCAGCATTTT; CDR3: CASSERGIGNQPQHF
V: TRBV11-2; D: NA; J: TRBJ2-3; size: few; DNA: TGTGCCAGCAGCCCATGGCGGGAAAGTACGCAGTATTTT; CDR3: CASSPWRESTQYF
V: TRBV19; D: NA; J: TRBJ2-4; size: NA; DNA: TGTGCCAGTAGTGGGATTTCCTCGGCCAAAAACATTCAGTACTTC; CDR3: CASSGISSAKNIQYF
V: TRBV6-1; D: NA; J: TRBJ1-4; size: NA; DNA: TGTGCCAGTACAGGGAGAACTAATGAAAAACTGTTTTTT; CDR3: CASTGRTNEKLFF
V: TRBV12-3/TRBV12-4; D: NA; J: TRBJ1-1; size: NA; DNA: TGTGCCAGCGCGCCGGGGAGGGCGAACACTGAAGCTTTCTTT; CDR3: CASAPGRANTEAFF
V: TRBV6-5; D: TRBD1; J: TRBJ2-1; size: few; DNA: TGTGCCAGCAGTTACTCGAGACAGGGGCGGGATGAGCAGTTCTTC; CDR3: CASSYSRQGRDEQFF
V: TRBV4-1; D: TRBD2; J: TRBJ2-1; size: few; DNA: TGCGCCAGCAGCCAAGAGGTGGGCAGACTAGCGGGAGTCCAGTTCTTC; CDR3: CASSQEVGRLAGVQFF
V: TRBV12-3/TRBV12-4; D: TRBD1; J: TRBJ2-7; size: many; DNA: TGTGCCAGCAGTTTAGGGGGACAGGGGACCTACGAGCAGTACTTC; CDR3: CASSLGGQGTYEQYF
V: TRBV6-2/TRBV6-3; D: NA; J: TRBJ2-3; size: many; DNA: TGTGCCAGCAGTTACTTTAGAGATACGCAGTATTTT; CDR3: CASSYFRDTQYF
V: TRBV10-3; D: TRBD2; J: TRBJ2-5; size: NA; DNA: TGTGTCATCAGTTCCGGACTAGCGGTACAAGAGACCCAGTACTTC; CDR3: CVISSGLAVQETQYF
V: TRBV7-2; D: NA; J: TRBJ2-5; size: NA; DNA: TGTGCCAGCAGCTACCCTTCGCGGAGGGCTAGAGAGACCCAGTACTTC; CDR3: CASSYPSRRARETQYF
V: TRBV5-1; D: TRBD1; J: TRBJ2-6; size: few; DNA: TGCGCCAGCAGCCTGGGAACGTGGGACAGGGACCCCTCTGGGGCCAACGTCCTGACTTTC; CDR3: CASSLGTWDRDPSGANVLTF
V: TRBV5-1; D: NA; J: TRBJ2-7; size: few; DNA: TGCGCCAGCAGCTTGGATGAATCCTCCTACGAGCAGTACTTC; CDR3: CASSLDESSYEQYF
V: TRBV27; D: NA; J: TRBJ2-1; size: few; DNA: TGTGCCAGCAGTTTATCGTGGGCAGGGACGTACAATGAGCAGTTCTTC; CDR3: CASSLSWAGTYNEQFF
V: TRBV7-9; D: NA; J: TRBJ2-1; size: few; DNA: TGTGCCAGCAGCCCCCCGGAAGGGGAGAGCTCCTACAATGAGCAGTTCTTC; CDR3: CASSPPEGESSYNEQFF
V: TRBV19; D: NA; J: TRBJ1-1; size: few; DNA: TGTGCCAGTAGTCCCGCAATTGAAGCTTTCTTT; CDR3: CASSPAIEAFF
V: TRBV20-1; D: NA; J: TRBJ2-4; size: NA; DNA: TGCAGTGCTTTACAGAATCTCGTCAAAAACATTCAGTACTTC; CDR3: CSALQNLVKNIQYF
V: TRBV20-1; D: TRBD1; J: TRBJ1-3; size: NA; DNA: TGCAGTGCTAGAGAATACTCGACAGGGGCCGGAAACACCATATATTTT; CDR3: CSAREYSTGAGNTIYF
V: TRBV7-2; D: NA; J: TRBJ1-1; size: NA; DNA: TGTGCCAGCAGCTTATCAGGGGCCCTGAACGCTGAAGCTTTCTTT; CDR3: CASSLSGALNAEAFF
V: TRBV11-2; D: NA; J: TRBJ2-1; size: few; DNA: TGTGCCAGCAGCCCCCGCCGCAGACACACTTCCTACAATGAGCAGTTCTTC; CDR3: CASSPRRRHTSYNEQFF
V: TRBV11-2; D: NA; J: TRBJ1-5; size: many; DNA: TGTGCCAGCAGCTTAGGGGACAATAGCAATCAGCCCCAGCATTTT; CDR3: CASSLGDNSNQPQHF
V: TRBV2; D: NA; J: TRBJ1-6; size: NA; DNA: TGTGCCAGCAGTGTATGGCGGAGCTTCTCCTATAATTCACCCCTCCACTTT; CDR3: CASSVWRSFSYNSPLHF
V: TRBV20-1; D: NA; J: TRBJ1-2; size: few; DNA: TGCAGTGCTAGGTCTTGGACAGCCAACTATGGCTACACCTTC; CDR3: CSARSWTANYGYTF
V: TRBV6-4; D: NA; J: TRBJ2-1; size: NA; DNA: TGTGCCAGCAGTGGTTCCAAAGGGGGATACAATGAGCAGTTCTTC; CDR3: CASSGSKGGYNEQFF
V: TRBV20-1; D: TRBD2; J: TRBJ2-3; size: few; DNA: TGCAGTGCCTTCAGTAGCGTGGGAGGGGGCACAGATACGCAGTATTTT; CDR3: CSAFSSVGGGTDTQYF
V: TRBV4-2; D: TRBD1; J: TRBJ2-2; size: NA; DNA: TGTGCCAGCAGCCAAGATTGGCAGGGGGCTACCGGGGAGCTGTTTTTT; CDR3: CASSQDWQGATGELFF
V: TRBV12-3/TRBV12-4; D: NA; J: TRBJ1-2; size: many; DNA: TGTGCCAGCAGTTTACAGGGTAGAGGGTATGGCTACACCTTC; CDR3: CASSLQGRGYGYTF
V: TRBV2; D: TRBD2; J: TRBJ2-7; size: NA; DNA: TGTGCCAGCAGTGATACCGGGACTAGCATCGACGAGCAGTACTTC; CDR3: CASSDTGTSIDEQYF
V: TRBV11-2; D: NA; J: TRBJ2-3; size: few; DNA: TGTGCCAGCAGCGTAGGGGTACGGGATACGCAGTATTTT; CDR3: CASSVGVRDTQYF
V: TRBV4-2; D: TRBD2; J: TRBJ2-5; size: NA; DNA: TGTGCCAGCTCGCCTCAGGGACTAGCGGGGGAGAAAGAGACCCAGTACTTC; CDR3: CASSPQGLAGEKETQYF
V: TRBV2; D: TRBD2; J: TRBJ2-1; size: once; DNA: TGTGCCAGCAGTCCCCGACTAGCGGGGGGCCGCTCCTTCTACAATGAGCAGTTCTTC; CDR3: CASSPRLAGGRSFYNEQFF
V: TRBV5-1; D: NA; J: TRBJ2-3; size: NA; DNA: TGCGTCATCCGGGATACATCCTTCACAGATACGCAGTATTTT; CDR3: CVIRDTSFTDTQYF
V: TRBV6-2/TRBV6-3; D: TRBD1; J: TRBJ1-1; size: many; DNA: TGTGCCAGCAGGGGACAGGAGAACACTGAAGCTTTCTTT; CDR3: CASRGQENTEAFF
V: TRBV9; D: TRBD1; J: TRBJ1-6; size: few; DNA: TGTGCCAGCAGCGCCACTCAGGACAGGGCATCACCCCTCCACTTT; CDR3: CASSATQDRASPLHF
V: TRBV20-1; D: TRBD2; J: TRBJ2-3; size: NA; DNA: TGCAGTGCCACGCCGGGACTAGTCCCAGATACGCAGTATTTT; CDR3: CSATPGLVPDTQYF
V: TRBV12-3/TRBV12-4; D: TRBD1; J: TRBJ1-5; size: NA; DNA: TGTGCCAGCAGCACCGGGACAGCTAGCAATCAGCCCCAGCATTTT; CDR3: CASSTGTASNQPQHF
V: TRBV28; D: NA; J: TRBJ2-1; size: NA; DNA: TGTGCCAGCAGTTTCCTCCCTAGTGCCAAGTTCTTC; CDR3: CASSFLPSAKFF
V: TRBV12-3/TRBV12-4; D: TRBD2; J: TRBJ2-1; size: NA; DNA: TGTGCCAGCAGTGACTCTAGCGGGACCGCCTGGGGTGAGCAGTTCTTC; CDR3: CASSDSSGTAWGEQFF
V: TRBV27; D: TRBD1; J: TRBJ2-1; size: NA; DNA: TGTGCCAGCAGTTTATGGGATAGGGGGCGCAGTGAGCAGTTCTTC; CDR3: CASSLWDRGRSEQFF
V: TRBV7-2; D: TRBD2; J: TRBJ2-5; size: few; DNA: TGTGCCAGCAGCTTACCTAGCGGGAGGTTGGAGACCCAGTACTTC; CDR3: CASSLPSGRLETQYF
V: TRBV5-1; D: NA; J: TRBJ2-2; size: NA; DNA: TGCGCCAGCAGCCAATCCAGGGGAACCGGGGAGCTGTTTTTT; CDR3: CASSQSRGTGELFF
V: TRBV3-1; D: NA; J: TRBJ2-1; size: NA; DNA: TGTGCCAGCAGCCGGCCAAACGTCAATGAGCAGTTCTTC; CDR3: CASSRPNVNEQFF
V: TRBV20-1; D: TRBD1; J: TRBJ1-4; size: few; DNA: TGCAGTGCTAGAGCCTTACAGGGGGCGAATGAAAAACTGTTTTTT; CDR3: CSARALQGANEKLFF
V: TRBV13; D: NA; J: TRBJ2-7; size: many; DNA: TGTGCCAGCAGCCCTAGCGCCAACTACGAGCAGTACTTC; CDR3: CASSPSANYEQYF
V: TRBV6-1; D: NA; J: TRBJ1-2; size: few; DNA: TGTGCCAGCAGCCTCCGGGACGCCTATGGCTACACCTTC; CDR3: CASSLRDAYGYTF
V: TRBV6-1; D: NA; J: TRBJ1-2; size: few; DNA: TGTGCCAGCAGTGAAGCAGAGGGAAGGTATGGCTACACCTTC; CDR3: CASSEAEGRYGYTF
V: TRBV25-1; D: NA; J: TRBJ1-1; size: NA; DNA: TGTGCCAGCGGAGCCGGGGGAGGCACTGAAGCTTTCTTT; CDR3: CASGAGGGTEAFF
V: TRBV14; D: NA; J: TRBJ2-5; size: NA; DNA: TGTGCCAGCAGCTCCCCGGTTGAGAAGCAGTCCATCCAAGAGACCCAGTACTTC; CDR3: CASSSPVEKQSIQETQYF
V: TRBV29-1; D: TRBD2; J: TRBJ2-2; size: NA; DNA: TGCAGCGTTGTCCCGGGACTAGCGGGAATACCGAACGCGAACACCGGGGAGCTGTTTTTT; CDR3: CSVVPGLAGIPNANTGELFF
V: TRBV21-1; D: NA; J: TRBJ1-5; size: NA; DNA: TGTGCCAGCAGGGAACCGACAGGGGGCTCCAATCAGCCCCAGCATTTT; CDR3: CASREPTGGSNQPQHF
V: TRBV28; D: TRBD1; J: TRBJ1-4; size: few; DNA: TGTGCCAGCAGTTCGACGGGACAGGGGCGATATAATGAAAAACTGTTTTTT; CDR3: CASSSTGQGRYNEKLFF
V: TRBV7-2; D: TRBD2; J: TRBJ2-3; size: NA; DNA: TGTGCCAGCAGCAATAGCGGGACCCGCACAGATACGCAGTATTTT; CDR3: CASSNSGTRTDTQYF
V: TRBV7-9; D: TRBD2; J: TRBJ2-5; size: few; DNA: TGTGCCAGCAGCTCCCCGACTAGCGGGAGGGCCCGGGAGACCCAGTACTTC; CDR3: CASSSPTSGRARETQYF